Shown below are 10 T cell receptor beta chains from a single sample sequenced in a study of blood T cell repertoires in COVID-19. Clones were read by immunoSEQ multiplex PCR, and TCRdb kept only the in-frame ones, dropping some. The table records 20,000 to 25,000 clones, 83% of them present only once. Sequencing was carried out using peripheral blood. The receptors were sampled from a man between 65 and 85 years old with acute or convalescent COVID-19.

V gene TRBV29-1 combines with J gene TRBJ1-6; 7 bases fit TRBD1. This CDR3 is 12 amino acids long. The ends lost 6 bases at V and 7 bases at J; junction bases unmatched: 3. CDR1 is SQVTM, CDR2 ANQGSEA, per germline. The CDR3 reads CSVKQGNSPLHF. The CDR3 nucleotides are TGCAGCGTGAAACAGGGGAATTCACCCCTCCACTTT.

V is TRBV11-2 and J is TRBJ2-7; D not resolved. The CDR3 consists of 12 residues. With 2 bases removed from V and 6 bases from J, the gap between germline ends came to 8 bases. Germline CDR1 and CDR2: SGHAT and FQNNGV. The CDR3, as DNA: TGTGCCAGCAGCTTACTAGGCGGCGAGCAGTACTTC. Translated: CASSLLGGEQYF.

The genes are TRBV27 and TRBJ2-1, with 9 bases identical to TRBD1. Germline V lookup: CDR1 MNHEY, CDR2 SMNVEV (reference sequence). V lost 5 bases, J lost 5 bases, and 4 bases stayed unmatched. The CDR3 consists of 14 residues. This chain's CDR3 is CASSPDRGNNEQFF. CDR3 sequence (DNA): TGTGCCAGCAGTCCCGACAGGGGGAACAATGAGCAGTTCTTC.

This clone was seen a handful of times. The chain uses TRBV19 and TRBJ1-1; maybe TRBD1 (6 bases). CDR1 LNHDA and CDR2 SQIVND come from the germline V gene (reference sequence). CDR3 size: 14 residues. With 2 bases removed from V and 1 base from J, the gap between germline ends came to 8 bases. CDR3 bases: TGTGCCAGTAGTATACAGGGGCCGAACACTGAAGCTTTCTTT. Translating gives CASSIQGPNTEAFF.

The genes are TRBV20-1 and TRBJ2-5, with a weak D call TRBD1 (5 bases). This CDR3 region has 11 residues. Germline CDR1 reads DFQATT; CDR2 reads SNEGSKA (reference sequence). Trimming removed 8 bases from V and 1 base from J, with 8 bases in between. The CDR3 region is CSLDSQETQYF. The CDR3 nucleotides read TGCAGTCTAGACAGCCAAGAGACCCAGTACTTC.

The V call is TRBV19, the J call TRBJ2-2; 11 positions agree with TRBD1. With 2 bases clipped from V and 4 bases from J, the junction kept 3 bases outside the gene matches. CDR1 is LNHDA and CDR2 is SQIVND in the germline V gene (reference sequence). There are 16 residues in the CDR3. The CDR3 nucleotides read TGTGCCAGTAGTATACGCGGGACAGGGGGCACCGGGGAGCTGTTTTTT. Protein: CASSIRGTGGTGELFF.

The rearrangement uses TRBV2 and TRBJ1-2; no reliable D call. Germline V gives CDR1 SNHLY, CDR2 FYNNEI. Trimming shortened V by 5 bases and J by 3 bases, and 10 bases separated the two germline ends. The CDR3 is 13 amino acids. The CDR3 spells CASSITGYYGYTF. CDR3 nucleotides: TGTGCCAGCAGTATCACGGGGTACTATGGCTACACCTTC.

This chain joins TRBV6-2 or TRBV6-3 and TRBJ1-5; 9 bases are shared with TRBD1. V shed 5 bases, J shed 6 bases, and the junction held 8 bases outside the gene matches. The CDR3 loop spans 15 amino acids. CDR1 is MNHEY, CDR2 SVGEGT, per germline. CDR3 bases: TGTGCCAGCAGTAATTCCGGGACAGGGAGTCAGCCCCAGCATTTT. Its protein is CASSNSGTGSQPQHF.

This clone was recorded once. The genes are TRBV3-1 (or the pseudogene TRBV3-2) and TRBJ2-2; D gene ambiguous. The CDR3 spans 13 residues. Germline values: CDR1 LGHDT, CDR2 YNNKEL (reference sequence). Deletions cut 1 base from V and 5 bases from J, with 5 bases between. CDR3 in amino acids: CASSQGATGELFF. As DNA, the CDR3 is TGTGCCAGCAGCCAAGGGGCAACCGGGGAGCTGTTTTTT.

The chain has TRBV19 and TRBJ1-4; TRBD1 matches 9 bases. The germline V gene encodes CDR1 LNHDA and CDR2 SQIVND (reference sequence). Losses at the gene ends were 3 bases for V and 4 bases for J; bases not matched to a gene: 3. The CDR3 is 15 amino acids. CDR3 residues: CASSIPGQGNEKLFF. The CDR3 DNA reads TGTGCCAGTAGTATCCCGGGACAGGGTAATGAAAAACTGTTTTTT. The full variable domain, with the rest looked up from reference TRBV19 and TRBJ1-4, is DGGITQSPKYLFRKEGQNVTLSCEQNLNHDAMYWYRQDPGQGLRLIYYSQIVNDFQKGDIAEGYSVSREKKESFPLTVTSAQKNPTAFYLCASSIPGQGNEKLFFGSGTQLSVL.